Following are 9 T cell receptor beta chains from one sample sequenced in a study of cytomegalovirus exposure and HLA in healthy donors. The PCR contained 60 Vbeta and 13 Jbeta primers. Assay: immunoSEQ multiplex PCR; the TCRdb copy retains only in-frame clones and omits some. Among fewer than 85,000 clones listed, approximately 80% were seen once. The sample was PBMCs. Receptors originate from a man aged 35-49 years in good health and CMV-seronegative.

The rearrangement joins TRBV10-3 to TRBJ2-2; D not certain. Germline CDR1 is ENHRY and CDR2 is SYGVKD. The CDR3 runs to 14 residues. Trimming shortened V by 0 bases and J by 7 bases, and 9 bases separated the two germline ends. CDR3 in DNA: TGTGCCATCAGTGAGTCGACGGGTCACGGGGAGCTGTTTTTT. Encoded protein: CAISESTGHGELFF.

This chain links TRBV7-2 with TRBJ2-1; 9 nucleotides align to TRBD2. This CDR3 has 15 amino acids. Per germline, CDR1 SGHTA and CDR2 FQGNSA. V shed 3 bases and J 7 bases; nucleotides not matched to a gene: 7. This chain's CDR3 is CASSFSGGIVNEQFF. The CDR3 DNA sequence: TGTGCCAGCAGCTTTAGCGGGGGAATTGTAAATGAGCAGTTCTTC.

The chain is built from TRBV6-1 and TRBJ1-4; no clear D gene. With 6 bases removed from V and 4 bases from J, the gap between germline ends came to 12 bases. Germline V CDR1 and CDR2: MNHNS, SASEGT. The CDR3 is 14 amino acids. In DNA, the CDR3 is TGTGCCAGCAGAAGCGGCAGCTTTAATGAAAAACTGTTTTTT. Its protein is CASRSGSFNEKLFF.

The V call is TRBV5-4, the J call TRBJ1-2; TRBD1 is a possible D gene (5 bases). CDR1 is SGHNT and CDR2 is YYREEE in the germline V gene (reference sequence). Trimming removed 1 base at V and 0 bases at J, with 7 bases between. The CDR3 loop spans 14 amino acids. CDR3 in DNA: TGTGCCAGCAGCTTGTCGACAGCTAACTATGGCTACACCTTC. It is translated as CASSLSTANYGYTF. The variable domain in full, with the rest retrieved from reference TRBV5-4 and TRBJ1-2, is ETGVTQSPTHLIKTRGQQVTLRCSSQSGHNTVSWYQQALGQGPQFIFQYYREEENGRGNFPPRFSGLQFPNYSSELNVNALELDDSALYLCASSLSTANYGYTFGSGTRLTVV.

The chain is built from TRBV4-2 and TRBJ2-3; TRBD2 matches 8 bases. This CDR3 has 12 amino acids. V was clipped by 2 bases and J by 14 bases; unmatched bases: 6. In germline, CDR1 is LGHNA, CDR2 YNFKEQ. The CDR3 loop is CASSQTSGGPYF. The CDR3 DNA reads TGTGCCAGCAGCCAAACTAGCGGTGGTCCGTATTTT.

The rearrangement joins TRBV7-9 to TRBJ1-2; 7 nucleotides align to TRBD1. Germline CDR1 SEHNR, CDR2 FQNEAQ (reference sequence). The CDR3 length is 16 residues. V lost 5 bases, J lost 0 bases, and 9 bases stayed unmatched. The CDR3 reads CASSHLGTVTNYGYTF. The CDR3 DNA reads as TGTGCCAGCAGCCACCTAGGGACAGTTACTAACTATGGCTACACCTTC.

The rearrangement joins TRBV7-2 to TRBJ1-5, with TRBD1 identical over 7 bases. The CDR3 contains 13 residues. The V and J ends lost 5 bases and 5 bases, in that order; junction bases with no gene match: 3. Germline loops: CDR1 SGHTA, CDR2 FQGNSA. The CDR3 bases are TGTGCCAGCAGCCCAGGGGGTTATCAGCCCCAGCATTTT. It is translated as CASSPGGYQPQHF.

V and J are TRBV7-2 and TRBJ2-3, with D perhaps TRBD1 (6 bases). With 3 bases removed from V and 3 bases from J, the gap between germline ends came to 7 bases. Per the germline V gene, CDR1 is SGHTA and CDR2 is FQGNSA. The CDR3 runs to 13 residues. The CDR3 sequence: CASSFRGTDTQYF. CDR3 sequence (DNA): TGTGCCAGCAGCTTTAGGGGGACAGATACGCAGTATTTT.

The chain employs TRBV19 and TRBJ2-2, with 7 nucleotides matching TRBD1. CDR3 length: 16 amino acids. J was trimmed by 3 bases and V by 1 base; bases with no gene match: 5. The germline CDR1 and CDR2 sequences are LNHDA and SQIVND (reference sequence). CDR3 in amino acids: CASSIVAGGHTGELFF. The CDR3 coding sequence is TGTGCCAGTAGTATAGTGGCAGGGGGTCACACCGGGGAGCTGTTTTTT.